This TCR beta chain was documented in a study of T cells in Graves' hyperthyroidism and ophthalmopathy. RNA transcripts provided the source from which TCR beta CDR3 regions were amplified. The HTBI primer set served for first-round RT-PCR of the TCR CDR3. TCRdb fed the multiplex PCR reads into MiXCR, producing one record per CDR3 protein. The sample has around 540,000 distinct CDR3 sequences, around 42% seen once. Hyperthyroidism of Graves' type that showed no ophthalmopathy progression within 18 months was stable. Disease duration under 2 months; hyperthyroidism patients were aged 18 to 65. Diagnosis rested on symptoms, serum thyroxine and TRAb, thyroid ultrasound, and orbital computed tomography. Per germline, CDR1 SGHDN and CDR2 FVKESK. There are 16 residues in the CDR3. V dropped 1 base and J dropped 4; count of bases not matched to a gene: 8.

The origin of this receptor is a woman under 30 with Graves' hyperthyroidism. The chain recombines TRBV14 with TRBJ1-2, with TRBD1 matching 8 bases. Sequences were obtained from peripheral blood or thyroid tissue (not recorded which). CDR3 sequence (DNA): TGTGCCAGCAGCCAAGGGTCCAGGGGGCTTGGCTATGGCTACACCTTC. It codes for CASSQGSRGLGYGYTF. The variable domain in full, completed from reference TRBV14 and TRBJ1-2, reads EAGVTQFPSHSVIEKGQTVTLRCDPISGHDNLYWYRRVMGKEIKFLLHFVKESKQDESGMPNNRFLAERTGGTYSTLKVQPAELEDSGVYFCASSQGSRGLGYGYTFGSGTRLTVV.